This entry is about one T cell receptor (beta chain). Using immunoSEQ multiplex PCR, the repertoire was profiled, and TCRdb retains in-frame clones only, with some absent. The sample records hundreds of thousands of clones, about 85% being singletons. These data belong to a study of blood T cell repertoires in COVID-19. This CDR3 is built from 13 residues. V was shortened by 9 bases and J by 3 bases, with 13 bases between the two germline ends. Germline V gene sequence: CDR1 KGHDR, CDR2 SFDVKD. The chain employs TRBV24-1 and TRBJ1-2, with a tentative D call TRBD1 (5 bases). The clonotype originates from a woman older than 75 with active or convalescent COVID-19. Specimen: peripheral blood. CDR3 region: CATAPRGDYGYTF. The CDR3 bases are TGTGCCACCGCCCCCCGGGGGGACTATGGCTACACCTTC.